The 9 T cell receptor beta chains below all came from one sample that was sequenced in a study of spatial heterogeneity in lung cancer. Whole-study findings and limits: Counts that tracked tumor mutation counts were those of expanded intratumoral alpha and beta TCRs.

Indicated time point: sample taken at primary tumor resection. Antigen specificity for these receptors is unknown. TCRdb reprocessed the 5' RACE reads with MiXCR, giving one entry per CDR3 protein. The sample shows approximately 17,000 distinct CDR3 sequences, 7.5% of them seen only once. Sequencing was performed on lung tumor tissue, taken at surgery. These TCRs come from a male donor with early-stage non-small cell lung cancer.

This clonotype was observed a few times. J is TRBJ2-7 and V is TRBV7-2, with a weak D call TRBD1 (5 bases). The germline V gene has CDR1 SGHTA and CDR2 FQGNSA. Trimming removed 1 base at V and 0 bases at J, with 16 bases between. This CDR3 spans 17 amino acids. The CDR3 loop is CASSLVGATLSSYEQYF. In nucleotides, the CDR3 is TGTGCCAGCAGCTTAGTAGGGGCGACACTTAGCTCCTACGAGCAGTACTTC.

This clonotype was picked up many times. The chain links TRBV11-2 to TRBJ1-5; D is ambiguous. V was cut by 1 base and J by 8 bases, with 9 bases left in between. CDR1 is SGHAT, CDR2 FQNNGV, per germline. The CDR3 is 13 amino acids. The CDR3 DNA reads as TGTGCCAGCAGCTTAGGAAGCATGGAGCCCCAGCATTTT. Encoded protein: CASSLGSMEPQHF. The whole variable domain, remainder taken from reference TRBV11-2 and TRBJ1-5, is EAGVAQSPRYKIIEKRQSVAFWCNPISGHATLYWYQQILGQGPKLLIQFQNNGVVDDSQLPKDRFSAERLKGVDSTLKIQPAKLEDSAVYLCASSLGSMEPQHFGDGTRLSIL.

This clonotype was seen only a few times. V is TRBV11-2 and J is TRBJ2-1; D may match TRBD1 or TRBD2 (5 bases each). Germline CDR1 and CDR2: SGHAT and FQNNGV. The CDR3 extends over 11 amino acids. V dropped 5 bases and J dropped 15 bases, with 14 bases sitting between them. The CDR3 region has the DNA TGTGCCAGCAGCCTAGGGGTAGAGGGGTTCTTC. It is translated as CASSLGVEGFF.

The chain recombines TRBV18 with TRBJ2-3, with D possibly matching TRBD2 (6 bases). The ends were cut back, 3 bases at V and 6 bases at J, with 13 bases in the middle. The germline V gene has CDR1 KGHSH and CDR2 LQKENI. The CDR3 covers 14 residues. Here the CDR3 reads CASSPPTSRDTQYF. The DNA of the CDR3 is TGTGCCAGCTCACCGCCGACTAGTCGGGATACGCAGTATTTT.

This clonotype was counted ten times or more. The chain is built from TRBV3-1 and TRBJ2-1; 7 bases are a match to TRBD1. The CDR3 contains 17 residues. With V trimmed by 2 bases and J by 6 bases, 13 bases remained unmatched. Germline CDR1 reads LGHDT; CDR2 reads YNNKEL (reference sequence). Here the CDR3 DNA reads TGTGCCAGCAGCCAAAGGGGGCTAGCTTCAATTTCCAATGAGCAGTTCTTC. It is translated as CASSQRGLASISNEQFF.

CDR3 sequence (DNA): TGTGCCAGCAGAGCCTCCGGGACCCACAATGAGCAGTTCTTC. Its protein product is CASRASGTHNEQFF. V is TRBV2 and J is TRBJ2-1; D could derive from TRBD1 or TRBD2 (5 bases each). Trimming took off 6 bases at V and 5 bases at J, with 14 bases between the two ends. The CDR3 is 14 amino acids. Germline lookup yields CDR1 SNHLY and CDR2 FYNNEI. Filled out from reference TRBV2 and TRBJ2-1, the complete variable domain reads EPEVTQTPSHQVTQMGQEVILRCVPISNHLYFYWYRQILGQKVEFLVSFYNNEISEKSEIFDDQFSVERPDGSNFTLKIRSTKLEDSAMYFCASRASGTHNEQFFGPGTRLTVL.

This sequence joins TRBV5-4 and TRBJ2-1, with 11 bases identical to TRBD1. After removal of 0 bases from V and 8 bases from J, the junction contained 7 bases not matched to a gene. This CDR3 is built from 16 residues. Germline loops: CDR1 SGHNT, CDR2 YYREEE (reference sequence). The CDR3 loop is CASSLEGQGVRDEQFF. The CDR3 DNA sequence: TGTGCCAGCAGCTTGGAGGGACAGGGGGTTCGTGATGAGCAGTTCTTC. The entire variable domain, with the rest obtained from reference TRBV5-4 and TRBJ2-1, is as follows: ETGVTQSPTHLIKTRGQQVTLRCSSQSGHNTVSWYQQALGQGPQFIFQYYREEENGRGNFPPRFSGLQFPNYSSELNVNALELDDSALYLCASSLEGQGVRDEQFFGPGTRLTVL.

This clonotype was detected a few times. V usage is TRBV18 and J usage is TRBJ1-1; TRBD1 matches at 12 bases. Per the germline V gene, CDR1 is KGHSH and CDR2 is LQKENI. The CDR3 spans 15 residues. Trimming cost V 2 bases and J 4 bases; bases outside gene matches: 2. CDR3 region: CASSPTGQGATEAFF. As DNA, the CDR3 is TGTGCCAGCTCACCAACGGGACAGGGGGCCACTGAAGCTTTCTTT.

This clonotype has ten or more counts. V gene TRBV6-6 combines with J gene TRBJ2-1, with 9 nucleotides matching TRBD1. Trimming took 5 bases from V and 4 from J; bases not matched to a gene: 9. Germline V gives CDR1 MNHNY, CDR2 SVGAGI (reference sequence). The CDR3 totals 16 residues. The CDR3 region has the DNA TGTGCCAGCAGTCCCTGGACAGGGGCCGTATACAATGAGCAGTTCTTC. Translating gives CASSPWTGAVYNEQFF.